Included here is one T cell receptor (beta chain) sequence, with context. Here immunoSEQ multiplex PCR was the method, and the copy in TCRdb shows in-frame clones only, minus some. The sample includes hundreds of thousands of clones, approximately 85% of them seen just once. Trimming left V 4 bases short and J 2 bases short, with 12 bases between. This CDR3 region has 15 residues. The V gene's germline CDR1 is LGHDT and CDR2 YNNKEL (reference sequence). This entry comes from a study of blood T cell repertoires in COVID-19. Study details: The United States, Italy and Spain supplied acute and convalescent COVID-19 samples. In each case, the material was cDNA or gDNA derived from T cells, B-cell-depleted T cells, or PBMCs.

The chain couples TRBV3-1 (or the pseudogene TRBV3-2) to TRBJ2-1; tentative D call: TRBD2 (6 bases). The sequence came from a woman aged 60 to 75 with active or convalescent COVID-19. Sequencing input: peripheral blood. The CDR3 coding sequence is TGTGCCAGCAGCCCCGCGGGGAGACCCTACAATGAGCAGTTCTTC. Encoded protein: CASSPAGRPYNEQFF.